In its sample, the clone carrying this T cell receptor beta chain was seen a few times. Ligated cDNA underwent four rounds of PCR with nested alpha and beta constant region primers and SP2. TCRdb re-analysed the UMI-ligation and nested PCR reads in MiXCR, keeping a single row per CDR3 protein. Here the sample spans some 40,000 distinct CDR3 sequences, 8% to 13% being singletons. This entry is derived from a study of naive and memory T cell subsets. The CDR3 is made up of 15 amino acids. CDR1 is SGHTA and CDR2 is FQGNSA in the germline V gene. J lost 1 base, V lost 1 base, and 3 bases had no gene match. Treatment denoted: skin biopsy from PPD injection site in Mantoux-positive individual. The library had UMIs added by 3' ligation of an oligonucleotide to TCR cDNA.

The chain carries TRBV7-2 and TRBJ2-5, with 7 bases matching TRBD2. The material was skin, obtained from a tuberculin skin test site. The TCR sequence derives from an adult in good health. The CDR3 protein is CASSLVSGGQETQYF. CDR3 DNA sequence: TGTGCCAGCAGCTTAGTCTCGGGGGGCCAAGAGACCCAGTACTTC.